This TCR beta chain was sequenced in a study of cytomegalovirus exposure and HLA in healthy donors. Study findings and constraints: Most TCR beta V segments were productive about 90% or about 30% of the time in an earlier analysis. What a later analysis reportedly showed was that an Asian-associated ancestry cluster had fewer N-insertions than the roughly 670-donor mean. The dataset shows that most TCR sequences were rare, while some public TCRs occurred in many donors.

Trimming left V 7 bases short and J 5 bases short, with 14 bases between. This CDR3 spans 13 amino acids. Germline V lookup: CDR1 LNHDA, CDR2 SQIVND (reference sequence). Concerning this clone: Its target is unknown.

PCR amplification relied on 60 Vbeta primers (plus 13 Jbeta primers). Here immunoSEQ multiplex PCR was the method, and the copy in TCRdb shows in-frame clones only, minus some. Among around 120,000 clones listed, 79% were seen once. This sequence was found in a middle-aged woman in good health and CMV-seronegative. The specimen sequenced was PBMCs. The chain links TRBV19 to TRBJ1-1, with D possibly TRBD1 on 5 matching bases. The chain's CDR3 is CASTDNRGTEAFF. In nucleotides, the CDR3 is TGTGCCAGTACGGACAACCGGGGGACTGAAGCTTTCTTT.